A selection of T cell receptor beta chains follows, all from one sample in a study of shared clonotypes between healthy human individuals. TCRdb keeps only in-frame clones here, not all; method: immunoSEQ multiplex PCR. The sample lists 550,000 to 750,000 clones, 95% to 96% occurring once. Sequences were obtained from naive CD8+ T cells sorted from blood. These receptors all stem from a woman younger than 45 in good health. Both conserved end residues are part of each CDR3. D genes are given only for firm matches. Part of the rows lack a size; the others show once, few, many or a class for expanded clones.

D | J | size | V | CDR3 | DNA
. | TRBJ1-2 | once | TRBV10-3 | CAISPLGRAYGYTF | TGTGCCATCAGCCCCCTGGGCAGGGCCTATGGCTACACCTTC
. | TRBJ2-6 | . | TRBV28 | CASSFAESGANVLTF | TGTGCCAGCAGTTTCGCGGAATCTGGGGCCAACGTCCTGACTTTC
. | TRBJ1-2 | . | TRBV13 | CASSLDRDEGYTF | TGTGCCAGCAGCTTAGACAGGGACGAAGGCTACACCTTC
. | TRBJ2-7 | . | TRBV28 | CATKGGTGGPYEQYF | TGTGCCACGAAAGGGGGGACCGGGGGCCCCTACGAGCAGTACTTC
. | TRBJ2-5 | . | TRBV28 | CASSFSETQYF | TGTGCCAGCAGTTTTAGTGAGACCCAGTACTTC
TRBD2 | TRBJ2-3 | . | TRBV28 | CASSLGGPATQYF | TGTGCCAGCAGCCTGGGAGGGCCGGCTACGCAGTATTTT
. | TRBJ2-7 | once | TRBV27 | CASGLLGDAYEQYF | TGTGCCAGCGGGCTTTTGGGGGATGCCTACGAGCAGTACTTC
. | TRBJ2-5 | . | TRBV5-6 | CASSAWELVRETQYF | TGTGCCAGCAGCGCGTGGGAACTAGTCAGGGAGACCCAGTACTTC
. | TRBJ2-3 | . | TRBV27 | CASSWGALAVGGTDTQYF | TGTGCCAGCAGTTGGGGGGCTTTGGCGGTCGGTGGCACAGATACGCAGTATTTT
TRBD2 | TRBJ2-5 | . | TRBV6-5 | CASSSIRGVALVTQYF | TGTGCCAGCAGTTCCATTCGGGGGGTGGCTTTGGTAACCCAGTACTTC
TRBD1 | TRBJ2-1 | . | TRBV10-1 | CASSERTGTVDEQFF | TGCGCCAGCAGTGAAAGAACCGGGACAGTGGATGAGCAGTTCTTC
. | TRBJ2-7 | . | TRBV7-8 | CASSLIGGVITYEQYF | TGTGCCAGCAGCTTAATAGGTGGGGTCATAACCTACGAGCAGTACTTC
. | TRBJ1-1 | once | TRBV6-5 | CASSYSIGLMNTEAFF | TGTGCCAGCAGTTACTCGATTGGCCTCATGAACACTGAAGCTTTCTTT
. | TRBJ2-3 | . | TRBV27 | CASLGGTLDTQYF | TGTGCCAGCCTGGGGGGAACCCTAGATACGCAGTATTTT
. | TRBJ2-3 | . | TRBV27 | CASTQGATNSDTQYF | TGTGCCAGCACCCAAGGGGCGACTAACTCAGATACGCAGTATTTT
. | TRBJ2-7 | . | TRBV27 | CASSLEPSATYYEQYF | TGTGCCAGCAGTTTAGAGCCTAGCGCCACGTACTACGAGCAGTACTTC
TRBD1 | TRBJ2-7 | . | TRBV9 | CASSVDPGTGVLYEQYF | TGTGCCAGCAGCGTAGACCCCGGGACAGGGGTCCTATACGAGCAGTACTTC
. | TRBJ2-5 | . | TRBV5-1 | CASSLDPQGGAKEETQYF | TGCGCCAGCAGCTTGGATCCTCAGGGGGGGGCGAAGGAAGAGACCCAGTACTTC
TRBD1 | TRBJ1-4 | . | TRBV15 | CATSARGQGNEKLFF | TGTGCCACCAGCGCACGGGGACAGGGAAATGAAAAACTGTTTTTT
. | TRBJ2-2 | . | TRBV4-1 | CASSQAGGLNTGELFF | TGCGCCAGCAGCCAAGCCGGCGGTTTGAACACCGGGGAGCTGTTTTTT
. | TRBJ2-7 | . | TRBV2 | CASSGDLGSYEQYF | TGTGCCAGCAGTGGGGACTTAGGATCTTACGAGCAGTACTTC
. | TRBJ2-7 | once | TRBV27 | CASSLREGAFYEQYF | TGTGCCAGCAGTTTACGTGAAGGGGCATTCTACGAGCAGTACTTC
. | TRBJ2-3 | . | TRBV27 | CASRTGTSNTDTQYF | TGTGCCAGCAGGACCGGGACTTCTAACACAGATACGCAGTATTTT
TRBD2 | TRBJ2-3 | once | TRBV28 | CASSLRREADTQYF | TGTGCCAGCAGTTTGCGTCGGGAGGCAGATACGCAGTATTTT
. | TRBJ2-5 | once | TRBV10-2 | CASSEVGPMETQYF | TGCGCCAGCAGTGAGGTGGGGCCTATGGAGACCCAGTACTTC
TRBD2 | TRBJ2-1 | . | TRBV29-1 | CSVASGRDNEQFF | TGCAGCGTTGCTAGCGGGAGGGACAATGAGCAGTTCTTC
. | TRBJ2-1 | . | TRBV6-1 | CASRPRGNEQFF | TGTGCCAGCAGACCACGCGGTAATGAGCAGTTCTTC
. | TRBJ1-5 | . | TRBV6-5 | CASSNRQNQPQHF | TGTGCCAGCAGTAACAGACAGAATCAGCCCCAGCATTTT
TRBD1 | TRBJ2-5 | . | TRBV27 | CASSSIATGGWETQYF | TGTGCCAGCAGTTCAATCGCGACAGGGGGCTGGGAGACCCAGTACTTC
TRBD2 | TRBJ2-7 | . | TRBV5-1 | CASSTGLAGTRGYEQYF | TGCGCCAGCAGCACGGGACTAGCGGGGACTCGGGGCTACGAGCAGTACTTC
TRBD2 | TRBJ2-3 | . | TRBV28 | CASSLAGGTDTQYF | TGTGCCAGCAGTTTGGCGGGAGGCACAGATACGCAGTATTTT
. | TRBJ2-7 | . | TRBV5-6 | CASSLLGEQYF | TGTGCCAGCAGCTTGTTGGGGGAGCAGTACTTC
. | TRBJ1-1 | . | TRBV19 | CASTNPGWRGEGNTEAFF | TGTGCCAGTACAAATCCGGGATGGCGCGGAGAGGGGAACACTGAAGCTTTCTTT
. | TRBJ2-7 | once | TRBV25-1 | CASSAQGSFYEQYF | TGTGCCAGCAGTGCGCAAGGGTCCTTCTACGAGCAGTACTTC
. | TRBJ1-3 | . | TRBV4-1 | CASSQGWGRRTGNTIYF | TGCGCCAGCAGCCAAGGATGGGGACGTCGGACTGGAAACACCATATATTTT
TRBD2 | TRBJ2-7 | . | TRBV29-1 | CSVAGNRLAGAYEQYF | TGCAGCGTTGCTGGGAATAGACTAGCGGGAGCATACGAGCAGTACTTC
. | TRBJ2-2 | once | TRBV27 | CASGISVAGELFF | TGTGCCAGCGGCATATCGGTGGCCGGGGAGCTGTTTTTT
TRBD1 | TRBJ2-5 | . | TRBV27 | CASSLSPGTGQETQYF | TGTGCCAGCAGTTTAAGTCCCGGGACAGGGCAAGAGACCCAGTACTTC
TRBD1 | TRBJ2-7 | . | TRBV14 | CASSRDRGAIAYEQYF | TGTGCCAGCAGCCGGGACAGGGGCGCGATCGCCTACGAGCAGTACTTC
. | TRBJ1-1 | . | TRBV7-9 | CASSSGHGNTEAFF | TGTGCCAGCAGCTCGGGACACGGAAACACTGAAGCTTTCTTT
TRBD2 | TRBJ2-1 | . | TRBV28 | CASSSGGTSVRNEQFF | TGTGCCAGCAGTTCAGGAGGGACTAGTGTGAGAAATGAGCAGTTCTTC
. | TRBJ1-5 | . | TRBV7-3 | CASNIRGSQGPYSNQPQHF | TGTGCCAGCAATATAAGGGGGAGCCAGGGGCCCTATAGCAATCAGCCCCAGCATTTT
. | TRBJ2-2 | . | TRBV7-8 | CASSPFQNTGELFF | TGTGCCAGCAGCCCCTTTCAGAACACCGGGGAGCTGTTTTTT
. | TRBJ2-1 | . | TRBV28 | CASSLYGWERYNEQFF | TGTGCCAGCAGTCTCTACGGATGGGAGCGCTACAATGAGCAGTTCTTC
TRBD1 | TRBJ2-3 | once | TRBV18 | CASSPGQSSTDTQYF | TGTGCCAGCTCACCGGGACAGTCTAGCACAGATACGCAGTATTTT
. | TRBJ2-3 | . | TRBV12-5 | CASGSGPKGDTQYF | TGTGCTAGTGGCTCCGGACCGAAGGGAGATACGCAGTATTTT
. | TRBJ1-4 | . | TRBV27 | CASSLTATNEKLFF | TGTGCCAGCAGCCTGACAGCAACTAATGAAAAACTGTTTTTT
. | TRBJ1-6 | . | TRBV5-1 | CASSPTWRGVSPLHF | TGCGCCAGCAGCCCGACCTGGCGTGGGGTCTCACCCCTCCACTTT
TRBD1 | TRBJ2-3 | . | TRBV6-1 | CASTRDRGTDTQYF | TGTGCCAGCACTCGGGACAGGGGGACAGATACGCAGTATTTT
. | TRBJ2-2 | . | TRBV9 | CASSAYTGELFF | TGTGCCAGCAGCGCCTACACCGGGGAGCTGTTTTTT
. | TRBJ1-2 | once | TRBV15 | CATSREGPGYTF | TGTGCCACCAGCAGAGAAGGACCTGGCTACACCTTC
TRBD1 | TRBJ2-7 | . | TRBV29-1 | CSVSTGDYEQYF | TGCAGCGTCTCGACAGGGGACTACGAGCAGTACTTC
. | TRBJ2-7 | . | TRBV6-1 | CASSEGGFWRDEQYF | TGTGCCAGCAGTGAAGGCGGCTTTTGGCGGGACGAGCAGTACTTC
. | TRBJ1-1 | . | TRBV2 | CASSADSTSEAFF | TGTGCCAGCAGCGCGGACAGCACATCTGAAGCTTTCTTT
TRBD1 | TRBJ2-7 | . | TRBV19 | CASSTGQGSYEQYF | TGTGCCAGTAGTACTGGACAGGGTTCGTACGAGCAGTACTTC
. | TRBJ1-5 | once | TRBV7-8 | CASSLMGNGNQPQHF | TGTGCCAGCAGCTTAATGGGGAACGGCAATCAGCCCCAGCATTTT
. | TRBJ2-5 | . | TRBV2 | CAKTQAQETQYF | TGTGCCAAGACGCAAGCTCAAGAGACCCAGTACTTC
. | TRBJ2-2 | . | TRBV6-1 | CASSVLGSRVTTGELFF | TGTGCCAGCAGTGTTCTCGGCTCCCGTGTAACCACCGGGGAGCTGTTTTTT